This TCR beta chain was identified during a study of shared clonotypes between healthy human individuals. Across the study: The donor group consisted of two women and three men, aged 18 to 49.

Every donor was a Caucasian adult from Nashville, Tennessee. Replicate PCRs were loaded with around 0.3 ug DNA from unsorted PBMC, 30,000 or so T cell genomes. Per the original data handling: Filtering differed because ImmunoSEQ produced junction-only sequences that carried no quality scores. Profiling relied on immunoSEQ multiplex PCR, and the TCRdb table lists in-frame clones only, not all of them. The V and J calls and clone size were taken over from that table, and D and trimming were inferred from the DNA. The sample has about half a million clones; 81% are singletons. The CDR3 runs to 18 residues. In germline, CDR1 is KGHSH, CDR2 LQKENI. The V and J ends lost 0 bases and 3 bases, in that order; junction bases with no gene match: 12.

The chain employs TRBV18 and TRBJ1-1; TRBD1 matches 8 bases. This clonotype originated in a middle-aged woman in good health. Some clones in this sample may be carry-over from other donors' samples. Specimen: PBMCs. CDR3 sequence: CASSPPTGQGGWDTEAFF. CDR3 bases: TGTGCCAGCTCACCACCCACCGGACAGGGCGGGTGGGACACTGAAGCTTTCTTT.